The 31 T cell receptor beta chains below come from one sample, sequenced in a study of T cell changes during pregnancy in multiple sclerosis. Produced via immunoSEQ multiplex PCR; TCRdb's table is partial and in-frame only. Of 41,000 or so clones listed, around 89% are singletons. The material was CD4+ T cells from peripheral blood mononuclear cells, obtained in the first trimester of pregnancy. These receptor sequences come from a female donor with multiple sclerosis, enrolled in a pregnancy study.

As for this clone: The junction does not match germline at one end; this may be a read error. The chain couples TRBV29-1 to TRBJ1-1; D is ambiguous. The CDR3 sequence is 14 residues long. CDR1 is SQVTM, CDR2 ANQGSEA, per germline. The CDR3 DNA sequence: TGCAGCGTCGCTACTACCCACGGGAACGCTGAAGCTTTCTTT. Translating it yields CSVATTHGNAEAFF.

V is TRBV30 and J is TRBJ2-1; D unresolved. CDR3 length: 16 residues. Germline V CDR1 and CDR2: GTSNPN, SVGIG (reference sequence). V was shortened by 0 bases and J by 0 bases, with 12 bases between the two germline ends. CDR3 DNA sequence: TGTGCCTGGAGTGTTCGGGTCCGATCCTCCTACAATGAGCAGTTCTTC. Translated, it gives CAWSVRVRSSYNEQFF.

The CDR3 sequence: CASIPRTGFYYGYTF. CDR3 in DNA: TGTGCCAGCATCCCTAGAACAGGCTTTTACTATGGCTACACCTTC. The chain carries TRBV5-6 and TRBJ1-2; D is perhaps TRBD1 (5 bases). The CDR3 totals 15 residues. Trimming took off 6 bases at V and 3 bases at J, with 18 bases between the two ends. Germline lookup yields CDR1 SGHDT and CDR2 YYEEEE.

The V call is TRBV5-1, the J call TRBJ1-2, with D possibly being TRBD1 (5 bases). Trimming pared 5 bases from V and 4 bases from J, leaving 12 bases between. In germline, CDR1 is SGHRS, CDR2 YFSETQ. CDR3 length equals 13 residues. CDR3 DNA sequence: TGCGCCAGCAGGCAGGGCTCTGGCTATGGCTACACCTTC. The encoded protein is CASRQGSGYGYTF.

The CDR3 DNA reads as TGTGCCAGCAGAGACAGAGGAGAGACCCAGTACTTC. Protein product: CASRDRGETQYF. The chain couples TRBV14 to TRBJ2-5, with a possible D match to TRBD1 (5 bases). There are 12 residues in the CDR3. Per the germline V gene, CDR1 is SGHDN and CDR2 is FVKESK. Trimming took 6 bases from V and 4 from J, leaving 9 bases between them. The full variable domain, its missing parts supplied by reference TRBV14 and TRBJ2-5, is EAGVTQFPSHSVIEKGQTVTLRCDPISGHDNLYWYRRVMGKEIKFLLHFVKESKQDESGMPNNRFLAERTGGTYSTLKVQPAELEDSGVYFCASRDRGETQYFGPGTRLLVL.

This chain connects TRBV6-6 to TRBJ2-3, with D possibly matching TRBD1 (6 bases). The CDR3 runs to 13 residues. Germline V lookup: CDR1 MNHNY, CDR2 SVGAGI (reference sequence). Trimming shortened V by 7 bases and J by 6 bases, and 14 bases separated the two germline ends. In nucleotides, the CDR3 is TGTGCCAGCACGAACAGGGTATCCGATACGCAGTATTTT. Translated, it gives CASTNRVSDTQYF.

The J gene is TRBJ2-1, the V gene TRBV27, with 7 bases that match TRBD2. V lost 2 bases, J lost 8 bases, and 9 bases stayed unmatched. The CDR3 runs to 15 residues. Germline V gene lookup returns CDR1 MNHEY and CDR2 SMNVEV (reference sequence). CDR3 DNA sequence: TGTGCCAGCAGTTTAGGGTGGGAGGGTGGTTATGAGCAGTTCTTC. This sequence encodes CASSLGWEGGYEQFF.

The chain recombines TRBV7-6 with TRBJ2-7, with D possibly being TRBD1 (5 bases). The CDR3 consists of 12 residues. CDR1 SGHVS and CDR2 FNYEAQ come from the germline V gene. Trimming took off 5 bases at V and 4 bases at J, with 9 bases between the two ends. CDR3 coding DNA: TGTGCCAGCAGCGGGCAGGGTTACGAGCAGTACTTC. Its translation: CASSGQGYEQYF.

The count of this clone is one. V is TRBV28 and J is TRBJ2-7; 9 bases agree with TRBD1. Unmatched junction bases numbered 8, after V lost 8 bases and J lost 3 bases. Per germline, CDR1 MDHEN and CDR2 SYDVKM. The CDR3 totals 14 residues. The chain's CDR3 is CASGPGQGNYEQYF. CDR3 nucleotide sequence: TGTGCCAGCGGGCCGGGACAGGGAAACTACGAGCAGTACTTC.

V gene TRBV12-5 combines with J gene TRBJ2-6; possibly TRBD2 for D (6 bases). The CDR3 consists of 17 residues. V lost 1 base and J 3 bases, leaving 13 bases between the germline ends. Germline V gives CDR1 LGHNT, CDR2 FRNRAP. DNA of the CDR3: TGTGCTAGTGGTTTGGCCAACGCGGGGATTGGGGCCAACGTCCTGACTTTC. Translated: CASGLANAGIGANVLTF.

The chain employs TRBV4-2 and TRBJ2-1; D gene ambiguous. CDR3 length: 13 residues. The V gene's germline CDR1 is LGHNA and CDR2 YNFKEQ. V lost 2 bases, J lost 5 bases, and 7 bases lay in between. CDR3 sequence reads: CASSQLQDNEQFF. CDR3 DNA: TGTGCCAGCAGCCAACTCCAGGACAATGAGCAGTTCTTC.

This chain joins TRBV29-1 and TRBJ2-1, with D possibly matching TRBD1 (5 bases). CDR3 length: 14 amino acids. Germline CDR1 is SQVTM and CDR2 is ANQGSEA. Trimming left V 6 bases short and J 0 bases short, with 12 bases between. The CDR3 loop is CSVGARSSYNEQFF. The CDR3 nucleotides are TGCAGCGTAGGGGCCCGAAGCTCCTACAATGAGCAGTTCTTC.

This clone was detected only once. This chain joins TRBV28 and TRBJ1-3; 9 bases fit TRBD1. Germline CDR1 MDHEN, CDR2 SYDVKM. The CDR3 runs 16 residues. V lost 6 bases and J lost 4; bases outside the gene matches: 10. The CDR3, as DNA: TGTGCCAGCAGACTCGATGGGACAGGGAGAGGAAACACCATATATTTT. Translated: CASRLDGTGRGNTIYF.

The table lists this clone with a few counts. The CDR3 loop is CASSNSGRNYNEQFF. DNA of the CDR3: TGTGCCAGTAGTAACAGCGGGAGGAACTACAATGAGCAGTTCTTC. V gene TRBV19 combines with J gene TRBJ2-1, with 9 nucleotides matching TRBD2. Per germline, CDR1 LNHDA and CDR2 SQIVND (reference sequence). The length of the CDR3 is 15 residues. With V trimmed by 4 bases and J by 3 bases, 4 bases remained unmatched.

The chain joins TRBV15 to TRBJ2-3; TRBD2 might be the D (7 bases). CDR1 LNHNV and CDR2 YYDKDF come from the germline V gene (reference sequence). This CDR3 spans 16 amino acids. Trimming stripped 0 bases from V and 2 bases from J, with 12 bases between. CDR3 DNA sequence: TGTGCCACCAGCAGAGAGCGGGGGCGACTCACAGATACGCAGTATTTT. The encoded protein is CATSRERGRLTDTQYF.

The genes are TRBV18 and TRBJ2-5; D is perhaps TRBD1 (6 bases). With 0 bases removed from V and 2 bases from J, the gap between germline ends came to 10 bases. The CDR3 consists of 15 residues. Per the germline V gene, CDR1 is KGHSH and CDR2 is LQKENI. The CDR3 is CASSPPEGGQETQYF. The CDR3 DNA follows: TGTGCCAGCTCACCACCGGAAGGGGGTCAAGAGACCCAGTACTTC.

The chain joins TRBV18 to TRBJ2-6; D call uncertain. This CDR3 spans 15 amino acids. Germline assignment: CDR1 KGHSH and CDR2 LQKENI. The V and J ends lost 5 bases and 2 bases respectively, with 10 bases between them. CDR3: CASSSEQAGANVLTF. The CDR3 DNA reads as TGTGCCAGCTCATCGGAGCAAGCTGGGGCCAACGTCCTGACTTTC.

The V gene is TRBV2, the J gene TRBJ2-1; D is perhaps TRBD2 (6 bases). Trimming cost V 6 bases and J 0 bases, with 6 bases left between them. CDR1 is SNHLY and CDR2 is FYNNEI in the germline V gene. The length of the CDR3 is 13 residues. For the CDR3, the DNA is TGTGCCAGCAGGACTAGCTCCTACAATGAGCAGTTCTTC. This gives the protein CASRTSSYNEQFF.

This rearrangement joins TRBV7-3 to TRBJ2-2, with 12 positions matching TRBD2. Germline loops: CDR1 SGHTA, CDR2 FQGTGA. V dropped 5 bases and J dropped 6; count of bases not matched to a gene: 1. The CDR3 covers 14 residues. CDR3 nucleotides: TGTGCCAGCAGCCCTAGCGGGAGGGCCGGGGAGCTGTTTTTT. It codes for CASSPSGRAGELFF.

The rearrangement uses TRBV6-6 and TRBJ2-7; TRBD1 aligns across 10 bases. This CDR3 has 14 amino acids. V lost 4 bases to trimming and J lost 6 bases; unmatched junction nucleotides: 6. Germline-derived CDR1 and CDR2 are MNHNY and SVGAGI (reference sequence). CDR3 residues: CASSSPGQGSEQYF. The CDR3 nucleotides are TGTGCCAGCAGTTCCCCGGGACAGGGGTCCGAGCAGTACTTC.

The chain is built from TRBV21-1 and TRBJ2-6; whether TRBD1, the table's D call, matches the DNA was not checked. TRBV21-1 is marked as a pseudogene. The CDR3 runs 14 residues. CDR3 coding DNA: TGTGCCAGCAGAGGGGCAGCGGGGGCCAACGTCCTGACTTTC. This encodes CASRGAAGANVLTF.

The J gene is TRBJ2-6, the V gene TRBV19; 7 bases map to TRBD1. The V and J ends lost 3 bases and 3 bases, in that order; junction bases with no gene match: 8. This CDR3 comprises 17 residues. Looked up from germline, CDR1 is LNHDA and CDR2 is SQIVND (reference sequence). CDR3 sequence reads: CASSIATGRGGANVLTF. CDR3 nucleotide sequence: TGTGCCAGTAGTATTGCGACAGGGCGCGGTGGGGCCAACGTCCTGACTTTC. Based on the CDR3 plus reference TRBV19 and TRBJ2-6, the full variable domain is DGGITQSPKYLFRKEGQNVTLSCEQNLNHDAMYWYRQDPGQGLRLIYYSQIVNDFQKGDIAEGYSVSREKKESFPLTVTSAQKNPTAFYLCASSIATGRGGANVLTFGAGSRLTVL.

CDR3 sequence (DNA): TGCGCCAGCAGTGAGGGGTACAGAAGACCAAACAGCAATCAGCCCCAGCATTTT. This encodes CASSEGYRRPNSNQPQHF. The rearrangement joins TRBV10-2 to TRBJ1-5; D not certain. The V and J ends lost 2 bases and 1 base respectively, with 18 bases between them. The CDR3 length is 18 residues. CDR1 and CDR2 from the germline V gene are WSHSY and SAAADI.

The chain links TRBV6-6 to TRBJ1-2; the match to TRBD1 covers 9 bases. V lost 5 bases to trimming and J lost 4 bases; unmatched junction nucleotides: 11. CDR3 size: 16 residues. Germline CDR1 and CDR2: MNHNY and SVGAGI (reference sequence). The CDR3 DNA reads as TGTGCCAGCAGTCTCTCCACCCCGACAGGGGGCTATGGCTACACCTTC. Translating gives CASSLSTPTGGYGYTF.

The chain is built from TRBV6-5 and TRBJ2-2, with 7 bases identical to TRBD2. From germline, CDR1 is MNHEY and CDR2 SVGAGI. J was trimmed by 2 bases and V by 2 bases; bases with no gene match: 2. The CDR3 is 15 amino acids. The CDR3 protein is CASSYKRGNTGELFF. The DNA of the CDR3 is TGTGCCAGCAGTTACAAGCGGGGAAACACCGGGGAGCTGTTTTTT.

The J gene is TRBJ2-1, the V gene TRBV6-5, with TRBD2 identical over 7 bases. Germline V gene lookup returns CDR1 MNHEY and CDR2 SVGAGI. The junction had 7 bases not matched to a gene; V was cut back by 2 bases and J by 6 bases. There are 15 residues in the CDR3. The CDR3 region is CASSYGREFTNEQFF. CDR3 in DNA: TGTGCCAGCAGTTACGGGCGGGAGTTTACCAATGAGCAGTTCTTC.

V is TRBV9 and J is TRBJ2-3, with D maybe TRBD2 (6 bases). The CDR3 contains 17 residues. CDR1 is SGDLS, CDR2 YYNGEE, per germline. The V end was cut by 4 bases, the J end by 3 bases, with 21 bases between. CDR3 residues: CASSIRRDPGLTDTQYF. The CDR3 region has the DNA TGTGCCAGCAGCATAAGGAGGGACCCTGGGTTAACAGATACGCAGTATTTT.

V is TRBV6-1 and J is TRBJ2-1, with D perhaps matching TRBD1 (6 bases). V was clipped by 5 bases and J by 3 bases, with 17 bases between them. This CDR3 has 16 residues. CDR1 and CDR2 from the germline V gene are MNHNS and SASEGT. The CDR3 region is CASSQDRSLGYNEQFF. The CDR3 nucleotides are TGTGCCAGCAGTCAAGACAGGTCCCTAGGCTACAATGAGCAGTTCTTC.

The V call is TRBV6-5, the J call TRBJ1-6; a weak D match, TRBD1 (5 bases). Trimming left V 7 bases short and J 6 bases short, with 13 bases between. There are 14 residues in the CDR3. Germline loops: CDR1 MNHEY, CDR2 SVGAGI. CDR3 protein: CASTSGRANSPLHF. The CDR3 DNA follows: TGTGCCAGCACATCAGGGAGGGCTAATTCACCCCTCCACTTT.

This clone was seen only once. V and J are TRBV2 and TRBJ2-1, with TRBD2 identical over 16 bases. This CDR3 region has 21 residues. The V gene end was trimmed by 6 bases and the J gene end by 0 bases; junction bases not matched to a gene: 14. The germline gives CDR1 SNHLY, CDR2 FYNNEI. The CDR3 bases are TGTGCCAGCAGACCCCCGGGACTAGCGGGAGGGGAGGCGAGCTCCTACAATGAGCAGTTCTTC. Its translation is CASRPPGLAGGEASSYNEQFF.

The chain employs TRBV6-5 and TRBJ1-1, with D possibly TRBD1 on 5 matching bases. Germline loops: CDR1 MNHEY, CDR2 SVGAGI. V lost 6 bases, J lost 5 bases, and 16 bases lay in between. The CDR3 has 14 residues. The CDR3 DNA follows: TGTGCCAGCAGCAGACCGACAGCTACTACTGAAGCTTTCTTT. Residues: CASSRPTATTEAFF.